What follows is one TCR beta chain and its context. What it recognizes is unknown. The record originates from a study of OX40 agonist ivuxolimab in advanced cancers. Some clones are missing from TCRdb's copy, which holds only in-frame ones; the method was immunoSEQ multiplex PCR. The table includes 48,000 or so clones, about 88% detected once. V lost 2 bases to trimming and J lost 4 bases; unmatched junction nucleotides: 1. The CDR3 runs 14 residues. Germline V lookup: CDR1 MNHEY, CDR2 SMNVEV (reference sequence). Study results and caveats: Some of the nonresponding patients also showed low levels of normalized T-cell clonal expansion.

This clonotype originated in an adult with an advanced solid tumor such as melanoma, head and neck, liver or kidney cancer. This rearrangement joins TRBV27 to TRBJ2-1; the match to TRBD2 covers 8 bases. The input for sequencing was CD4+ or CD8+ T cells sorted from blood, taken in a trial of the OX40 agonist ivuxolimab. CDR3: CASSLTGGYNEQFF. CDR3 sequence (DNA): TGTGCCAGCAGTTTAACGGGAGGGTACAATGAGCAGTTCTTC.